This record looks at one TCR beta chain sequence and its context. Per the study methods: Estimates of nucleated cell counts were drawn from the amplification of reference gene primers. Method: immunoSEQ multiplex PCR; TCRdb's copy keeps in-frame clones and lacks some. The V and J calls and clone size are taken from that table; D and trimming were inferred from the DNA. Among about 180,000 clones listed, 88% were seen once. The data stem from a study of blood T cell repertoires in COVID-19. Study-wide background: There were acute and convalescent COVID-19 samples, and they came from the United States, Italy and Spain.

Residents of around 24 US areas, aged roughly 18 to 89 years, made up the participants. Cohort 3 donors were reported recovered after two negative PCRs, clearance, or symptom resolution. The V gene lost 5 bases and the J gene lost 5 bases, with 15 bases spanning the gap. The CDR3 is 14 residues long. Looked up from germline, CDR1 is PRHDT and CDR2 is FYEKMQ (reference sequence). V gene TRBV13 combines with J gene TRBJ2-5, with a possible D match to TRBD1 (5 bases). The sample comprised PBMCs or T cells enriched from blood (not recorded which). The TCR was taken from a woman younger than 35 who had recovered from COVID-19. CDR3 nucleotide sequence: TGTGCCAGCAGCGTAGCAGACAGATCGGAGACCCAGTACTTC. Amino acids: CASSVADRSETQYF.